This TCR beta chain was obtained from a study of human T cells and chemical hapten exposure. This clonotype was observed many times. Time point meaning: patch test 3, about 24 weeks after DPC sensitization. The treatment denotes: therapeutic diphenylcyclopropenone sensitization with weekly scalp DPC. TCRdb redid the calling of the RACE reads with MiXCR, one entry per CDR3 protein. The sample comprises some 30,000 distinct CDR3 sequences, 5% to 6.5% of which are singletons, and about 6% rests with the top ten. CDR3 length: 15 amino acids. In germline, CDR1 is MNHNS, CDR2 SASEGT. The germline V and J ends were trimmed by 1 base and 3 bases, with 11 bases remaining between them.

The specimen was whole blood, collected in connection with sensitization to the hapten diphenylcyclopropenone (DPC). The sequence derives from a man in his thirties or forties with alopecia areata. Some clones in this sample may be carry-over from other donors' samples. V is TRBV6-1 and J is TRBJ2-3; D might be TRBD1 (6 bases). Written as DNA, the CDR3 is TGTGCCAGCAGTGAAGTGGGCAGGGGTACAGATACGCAGTATTTT. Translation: CASSEVGRGTDTQYF.